This record looks at one TCR beta chain sequence and its context. The antigen is not known. This entry is derived from a study of shared clonotypes between healthy human individuals. Study results and limitations: When naive CD4 clonotypes were compared across a few donors, about 5% were shared.

V lost 5 bases, J lost 6 bases, and 14 bases lay in between. The CDR3 has 14 amino acids. Germline-derived CDR1 and CDR2 are SGHRS and YFSETQ. Only in-frame clones appear in the TCRdb table, and some are missing; sequencing was by immunoSEQ multiplex PCR. The sample includes 650,000 to 700,000 clones, less than 95% of them seen just once. Healthy and HIV-negative, the adult donors had no recent acute infections or vaccinations. The sequencing sample was made of memory CD8+ T cells from PBMCs. The subset was: CD45RO+ cells pooled with CCR7-negative TemRA cells. The chain couples TRBV5-1 to TRBJ2-2; possible D gene TRBD2, 5 bases. This clonotype originated in a man aged 18 to 35 in good health. Some clones in this sample may be carry-over from other donors' samples. The CDR3 is CASREAGGSGELFF. The CDR3 DNA is TGCGCCAGCAGGGAGGCCGGAGGCTCCGGGGAGCTGTTTTTT.